These 22 T cell receptor beta chains were all obtained from the same sample, sequenced in a study of cytomegalovirus exposure and HLA in healthy donors. Generated by immunoSEQ multiplex PCR, the TCRdb table keeps only in-frame clones and is missing some. The sample has roughly 150,000 clones, 85% to 90% seen once. The sample consisted of PBMCs. The receptor set was obtained from a woman younger than 35 in good health and CMV-seropositive.

V gene TRBV7-8 combines with J gene TRBJ2-7, with a tentative D call TRBD2 (6 bases). V lost 7 bases and J lost 6, with 25 bases in between. The CDR3 is made up of 16 amino acids. CDR1 is SGHVS, CDR2 FQNEAQ, per germline. CDR3 nucleotide sequence: TGTGCCAGCATCCCGGGACTTGGCGCGGTGAGTGTCGAGCAGTACTTC. It yields the protein CASIPGLGAVSVEQYF.

The chain employs TRBV27 and TRBJ2-1; the match to TRBD2 covers 10 bases. The CDR3 sequence is 16 residues long. From germline, CDR1 is MNHEY and CDR2 SMNVEV (reference sequence). Trimming cost V 2 bases and J 7 bases; bases outside gene matches: 8. The CDR3 sequence: CASSLALAGVGNEQFF. The DNA for the CDR3 is TGTGCCAGCAGTTTAGCCCTAGCGGGAGTAGGAAATGAGCAGTTCTTC.

J is TRBJ2-2 and V is TRBV2, with D hard to call. Germline CDR1 SNHLY, CDR2 FYNNEI. Trimming removed 7 bases from V and 5 bases from J, with 11 bases in between. This CDR3 has 13 amino acids. In DNA, the CDR3 is TGTGCCAGCAACCCCACGAGGACCGGGGAGCTGTTTTTT. Translated: CASNPTRTGELFF.

The chain couples TRBV6-1 to TRBJ2-3; possible D gene TRBD2, 6 bases. CDR1 and CDR2 from the germline V gene are MNHNS and SASEGT. Trimming took off 4 bases at V and 0 bases at J, with 14 bases between the two ends. There are 16 residues in the CDR3. The chain's CDR3 is CASSGTGVSSTDTQYF. The CDR3 nucleotides are TGTGCCAGCAGTGGAACGGGGGTTTCTAGCACAGATACGCAGTATTTT.

The chain uses TRBV30 and TRBJ2-1; TRBD1 agrees at 7 bases. V was pared by 4 bases and J by 7 bases, with 7 bases of the junction left unmatched. The germline gives CDR1 GTSNPN, CDR2 SVGIG (reference sequence). This CDR3 region has 13 residues. The CDR3, as DNA: TGTGCCTGGACCGAGGGGGCTCGGAATGAGCAGTTCTTC. Protein sequence: CAWTEGARNEQFF.

The chain recombines TRBV6-1 with TRBJ2-3; 9 nucleotides match TRBD2. This CDR3 is built from 17 residues. J lost 5 bases, V lost 4 bases, and 13 bases had no gene match. Germline values: CDR1 MNHNS, CDR2 SASEGT. CDR3 region: CASSGLQSGGWLDTQYF. CDR3 nucleotide sequence: TGTGCCAGCAGTGGACTGCAGAGCGGGGGGTGGTTAGATACGCAGTATTTT.

The V and J genes are TRBV14 and TRBJ1-1, with D perhaps TRBD1 (6 bases). The CDR3 runs to 13 residues. V was trimmed by 5 bases and J by 0 bases, leaving 7 bases between them. Germline CDR1 SGHDN, CDR2 FVKESK. The CDR3 bases are TGTGCCAGCAGCTGGGGGCTGAACACTGAAGCTTTCTTT. Protein: CASSWGLNTEAFF. Full variable domain (remainder filled in from reference TRBV14 and TRBJ1-1): EAGVTQFPSHSVIEKGQTVTLRCDPISGHDNLYWYRRVMGKEIKFLLHFVKESKQDESGMPNNRFLAERTGGTYSTLKVQPAELEDSGVYFCASSWGLNTEAFFGQGTRLTVV.

Comment on this clone: Relative to the germline gene, one junction end is altered; a read error may explain this. The chain uses TRBV11-2 and TRBJ1-3, with 8 positions matching TRBD1. Germline CDR1 is SGHAT and CDR2 is FQNNGV. CDR3 size: 14 residues. The CDR3 region has the DNA TGTGCCAGCAGCTTAGATCAGGGGACAGGACCCATCAATTTT. Translation: CASSLDQGTGPINF.

The chain carries TRBV5-1 and TRBJ2-1; 8 bases are a match to TRBD2. Losses at the gene ends were 0 bases for V and 6 bases for J; bases not matched to a gene: 8. Germline loops: CDR1 SGHRS, CDR2 YFSETQ. The CDR3 is 16 residues long. CDR3 loop: CASSLAGGPGINEQFF. The CDR3 region has the DNA TGCGCCAGCAGCTTGGCGGGAGGGCCGGGGATCAATGAGCAGTTCTTC.

The chain has TRBV2 and TRBJ2-3; D might be TRBD1 (5 bases). The CDR3 is 15 residues long. Looked up from germline, CDR1 is SNHLY and CDR2 is FYNNEI. The germline V and J ends were trimmed by 2 bases and 2 bases, with 11 bases remaining between them. This chain's CDR3 is CASSEQTVNTDTQYF. DNA for the CDR3: TGTGCCAGCAGTGAACAGACAGTGAACACAGATACGCAGTATTTT.

The chain couples TRBV27 to TRBJ2-3; the match to TRBD2 covers 7 bases. Germline V gives CDR1 MNHEY, CDR2 SMNVEV (reference sequence). J gave up 0 bases and V 5 bases, and 11 bases lay outside the gene matches. The CDR3 covers 17 residues. The CDR3 DNA sequence: TGTGCCAGCAGTCGAAAGCTTAGCGGGCAGAGCACAGATACGCAGTATTTT. It specifies CASSRKLSGQSTDTQYF.

The chain joins TRBV9 to TRBJ2-7; TRBD2 aligns across 7 bases. CDR1 is SGDLS, CDR2 YYNGEE, per germline. V trimming: 0 bases; J trimming: 0 bases; junction bases outside the gene matches: 0. This CDR3 is built from 14 residues. DNA of the CDR3: TGTGCCAGCAGCGTAGGCGGGAGCTCCTACGAGCAGTACTTC. It translates to CASSVGGSSYEQYF.

The V call is TRBV25-1, the J call TRBJ1-2, with 7 bases lining up with TRBD1. This CDR3 region has 15 residues. Germline assignment: CDR1 MGHDK and CDR2 SYGVNS. The V and J ends lost 3 bases and 5 bases, in that order; junction bases with no gene match: 9. The CDR3 spells CASSEYTGVEYGYTF. CDR3 DNA sequence: TGTGCCAGCAGTGAGTACACAGGGGTCGAATATGGCTACACCTTC.

V is TRBV29-1 and J is TRBJ2-7; D not certain. The CDR3 loop spans 12 amino acids. V lost 0 bases and J lost 5, with 8 bases in between. Germline values: CDR1 SQVTM, CDR2 ANQGSEA. CDR3 bases: TGCAGCGTTGAAGATGGCGAGGACGAGCAGTACTTC. Protein product: CSVEDGEDEQYF.

This rearrangement joins TRBV11-2 to TRBJ1-1, with D maybe TRBD1 (6 bases). Per the germline V gene, CDR1 is SGHAT and CDR2 is FQNNGV. The CDR3 has 14 residues. Trimming pared 4 bases from V and 1 base from J, leaving 10 bases between. The CDR3 sequence is CASSYSQGNTEAFF. Written as DNA, the CDR3 is TGTGCCAGCAGCTATTCACAGGGGAACACTGAAGCTTTCTTT.

The chain couples TRBV30 to TRBJ2-1; D is possibly TRBD2 (7 bases). The CDR3 runs to 15 residues. Germline values: CDR1 GTSNPN, CDR2 SVGIG (reference sequence). Trimming removed 0 bases from V and 4 bases from J, with 13 bases in between. CDR3 in DNA: TGTGCCTGGAGTGTATGGGGGGGACAATACAATGAGCAGTTCTTC. Protein product: CAWSVWGGQYNEQFF.

The gene calls are TRBV19 and TRBJ1-4; D possibly corresponds to TRBD1 (5 bases). This CDR3 comprises 14 residues. The germline V and J ends were trimmed by 5 bases and 3 bases, with 10 bases remaining between them. Germline V gene data show CDR1 as LNHDA and CDR2 as SQIVND (reference sequence). CDR3 sequence: CASSVTVPNEKLFF. DNA of the CDR3: TGTGCCAGTAGTGTGACAGTTCCTAATGAAAAACTGTTTTTT. The whole variable domain, filled in from reference TRBV19 and TRBJ1-4, reads DGGITQSPKYLFRKEGQNVTLSCEQNLNHDAMYWYRQDPGQGLRLIYYSQIVNDFQKGDIAEGYSVSREKKESFPLTVTSAQKNPTAFYLCASSVTVPNEKLFFGSGTQLSVL.

The chain is built from TRBV5-1 and TRBJ2-3; TRBD2 might be the D (6 bases). The CDR3 consists of 15 residues. V lost 6 bases to trimming and J lost 0 bases, with 14 bases between them. Germline CDR1 and CDR2: SGHRS and YFSETQ. The CDR3 DNA follows: TGCGCCAGCACTCAGGACGGGACTAGCACAGATACGCAGTATTTT. Protein: CASTQDGTSTDTQYF.

V gene TRBV2 combines with J gene TRBJ2-4; tentative D call: TRBD1 (5 bases). V was pared by 6 bases and J by 14 bases, with 14 bases between. This CDR3 has 11 amino acids. Germline CDR1 SNHLY, CDR2 FYNNEI. CDR3 sequence (DNA): TGTGCCAGCAGAGGACAATTTATTAAGTACTTC. Encoded protein: CASRGQFIKYF. Combining the CDR3 with reference TRBV2 and TRBJ2-4 gives the whole variable domain EPEVTQTPSHQVTQMGQEVILRCVPISNHLYFYWYRQILGQKVEFLVSFYNNEISEKSEIFDDQFSVERPDGSNFTLKIRSTKLEDSAMYFCASRGQFIKYFGAGTRLSVL.

The chain joins TRBV29-1 to TRBJ2-1, with 14 bases matching TRBD2. CDR3 size: 16 residues. CDR1 and CDR2 from the germline V gene are SQVTM and ANQGSEA. After removal of 0 bases from V and 9 bases from J, the junction contained 7 bases not matched to a gene. This chain's CDR3 is CSVEDRLAGGRGEQFF. CDR3 bases: TGCAGCGTTGAAGATCGACTAGCGGGAGGGCGAGGTGAGCAGTTCTTC.

V gene TRBV7-2 combines with J gene TRBJ2-1; 10 nucleotides agree with TRBD2. After removal of 1 base from V and 8 bases from J, the junction contained 8 bases not matched to a gene. The germline V gene has CDR1 SGHTA and CDR2 FQGNSA. The CDR3 is 16 residues long. CDR3 coding DNA: TGTGCCAGCAGCTTAGGACCTAGCGGGAGAGGAGATGAGCAGTTCTTC. Encoded protein: CASSLGPSGRGDEQFF.

This rearrangement joins TRBV4-2 to TRBJ2-1, with TRBD2 matching 10 bases. V trimming: 3 bases; J trimming: 10 bases; junction bases outside the gene matches: 9. Germline V CDR1 and CDR2: LGHNA, YNFKEQ. The CDR3 spans 15 residues. As DNA, the CDR3 is TGTGCCAGCAGCCAGTCCGGGACTAGCGAAAACGAGCAGTTCTTC. Amino acids: CASSQSGTSENEQFF.